This TCR beta chain was retrieved from a study of response to subunit inactivated influenza vaccine. General observations from the study: It was the authors' suggestion that each seasonal influenza vaccination recruits few new T cells.

V gave up 4 bases and J gave up 9 bases; unmatched junction bases: 9. The CDR3 consists of 15 residues. Germline loops: CDR1 SEHNR, CDR2 FQNEAQ (reference sequence). This clonotype was seen repeatedly, ten times or more. Its cognate antigen is unknown. A single record per CDR3 protein comes from TCRdb applying MiXCR to the RT-PCR reads. This table has fewer than 200,000 distinct CDR3 sequences, 7.5% to 10% appearing once. The sequencing here drew on non-naive T cells sorted from PBMCs, taken on the day of vaccination. The receptor's source is a man aged 50 or older who received an inactivated influenza vaccine. The J gene is TRBJ2-1, the V gene TRBV7-9, with 10 bases lining up with TRBD2. CDR3 nucleotide sequence: TGTGCCAGCAGCTCTGAAGCGGGAGGGCTTTTTGAGCAGTTCTTC. Translation: CASSSEAGGLFEQFF. The full variable domain, with the rest looked up from reference TRBV7-9 and TRBJ2-1, is DTGVSQNPRHKITKRGQNVTFRCDPISEHNRLYWYRQTLGQGPEFLTYFQNEAQLEKSRLLSDRFSAERPKGSFSTLEIQRTEQGDSAMYLCASSSEAGGLFEQFFGPGTRLTVL.